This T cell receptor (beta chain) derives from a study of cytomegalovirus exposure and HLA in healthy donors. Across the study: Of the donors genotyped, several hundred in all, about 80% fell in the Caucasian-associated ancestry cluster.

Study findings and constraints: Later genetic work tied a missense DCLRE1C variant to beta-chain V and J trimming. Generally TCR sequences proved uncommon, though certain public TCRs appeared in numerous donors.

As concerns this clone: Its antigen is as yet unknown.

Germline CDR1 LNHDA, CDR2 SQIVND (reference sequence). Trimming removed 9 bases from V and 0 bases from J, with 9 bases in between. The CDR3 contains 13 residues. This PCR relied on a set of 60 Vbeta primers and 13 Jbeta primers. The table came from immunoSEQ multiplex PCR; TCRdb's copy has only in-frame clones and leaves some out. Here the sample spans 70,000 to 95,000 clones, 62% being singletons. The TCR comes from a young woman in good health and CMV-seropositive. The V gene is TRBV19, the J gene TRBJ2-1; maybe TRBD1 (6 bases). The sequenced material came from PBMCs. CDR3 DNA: TGTGCCAGCGGACAGAGCTCCTACAATGAGCAGTTCTTC. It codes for CASGQSSYNEQFF.